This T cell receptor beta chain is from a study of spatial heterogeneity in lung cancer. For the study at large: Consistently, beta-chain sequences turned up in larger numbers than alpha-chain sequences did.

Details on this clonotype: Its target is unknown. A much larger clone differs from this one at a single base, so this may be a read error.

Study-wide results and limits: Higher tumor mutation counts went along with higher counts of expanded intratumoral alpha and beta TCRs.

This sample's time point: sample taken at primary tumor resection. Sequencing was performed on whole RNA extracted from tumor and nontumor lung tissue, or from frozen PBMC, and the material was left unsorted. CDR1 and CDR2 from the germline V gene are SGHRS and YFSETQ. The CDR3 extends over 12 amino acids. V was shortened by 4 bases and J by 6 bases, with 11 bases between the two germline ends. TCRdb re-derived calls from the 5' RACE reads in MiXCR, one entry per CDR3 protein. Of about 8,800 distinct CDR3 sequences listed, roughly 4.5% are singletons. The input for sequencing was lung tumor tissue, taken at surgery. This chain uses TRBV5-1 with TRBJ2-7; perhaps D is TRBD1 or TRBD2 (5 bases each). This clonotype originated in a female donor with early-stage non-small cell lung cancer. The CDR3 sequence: CASSGGTREQYF. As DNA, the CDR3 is TGCGCCAGCAGCGGGGGTACTCGCGAGCAGTACTTC.